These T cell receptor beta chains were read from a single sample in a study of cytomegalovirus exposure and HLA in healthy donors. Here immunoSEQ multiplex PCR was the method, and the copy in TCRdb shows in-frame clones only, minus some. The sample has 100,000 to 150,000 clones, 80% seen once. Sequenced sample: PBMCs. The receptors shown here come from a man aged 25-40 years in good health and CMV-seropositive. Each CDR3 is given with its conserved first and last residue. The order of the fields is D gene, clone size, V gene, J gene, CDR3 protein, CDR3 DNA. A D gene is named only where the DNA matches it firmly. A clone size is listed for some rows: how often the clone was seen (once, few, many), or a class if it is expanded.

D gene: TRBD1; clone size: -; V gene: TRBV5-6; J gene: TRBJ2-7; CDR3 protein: CASSSSGTGEYF; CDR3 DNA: TGTGCCAGCAGCTCATCCGGGACAGGGGAGTACTTC
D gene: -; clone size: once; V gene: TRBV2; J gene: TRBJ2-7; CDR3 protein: CASSYRESEQYF; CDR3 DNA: TGTGCCAGCAGCTACAGGGAGAGCGAGCAGTACTTC
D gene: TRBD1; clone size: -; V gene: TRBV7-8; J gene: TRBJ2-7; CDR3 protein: CASSNTPVRGPYEQYF; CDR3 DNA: TGTGCCAGCAGCAACACACCAGTCAGGGGGCCCTACGAGCAGTACTTC
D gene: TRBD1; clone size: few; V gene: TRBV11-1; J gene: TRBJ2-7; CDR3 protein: CASSFRDSRYEQYF; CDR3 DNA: TGTGCCAGCAGCTTCCGGGACAGCCGATACGAGCAGTACTTC
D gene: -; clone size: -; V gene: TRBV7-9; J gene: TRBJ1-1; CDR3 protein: CSSSLAEGPHTEAFF; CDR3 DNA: TGTTCCAGCAGCTTAGCTGAGGGCCCGCACACTGAAGCTTTCTTT
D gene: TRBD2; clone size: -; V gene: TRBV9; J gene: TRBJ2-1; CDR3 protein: CASSSSGTRVREQFF; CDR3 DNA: TGTGCCAGCAGCTCATCCGGGACTAGGGTTCGTGAGCAGTTCTTC
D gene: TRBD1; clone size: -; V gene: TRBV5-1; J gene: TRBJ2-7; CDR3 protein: CASSMGQSISYEQYF; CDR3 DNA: TGCGCCAGCAGCATGGGACAGAGCATTTCCTACGAGCAGTACTTC
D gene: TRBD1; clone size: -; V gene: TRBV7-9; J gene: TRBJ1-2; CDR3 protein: CAGSRQGDYGYTF; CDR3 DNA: TGTGCCGGCAGCCGACAGGGAGACTATGGCTACACCTTC
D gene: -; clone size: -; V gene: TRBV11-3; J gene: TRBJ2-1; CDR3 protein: CASSKGLGLDNEQFF; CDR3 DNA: TGTGCCAGCAGCAAGGGGCTTGGGTTAGACAATGAGCAGTTCTTC
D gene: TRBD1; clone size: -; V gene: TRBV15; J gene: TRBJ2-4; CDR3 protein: CATSRENRGYIQYF; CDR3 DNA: TGTGCCACCAGCAGAGAGAACAGGGGCTACATTCAGTACTTC
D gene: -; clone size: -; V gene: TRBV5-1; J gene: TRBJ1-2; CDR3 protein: CASASGDGYTF; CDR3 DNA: TGCGCCAGCGCATCAGGGGACGGCTACACCTTC
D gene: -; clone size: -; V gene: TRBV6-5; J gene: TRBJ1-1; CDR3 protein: CATKAGLPTGRTFF; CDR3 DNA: TGTGCCACCAAAGCCGGTCTTCCCACGGGGAGGACTTTCTTT
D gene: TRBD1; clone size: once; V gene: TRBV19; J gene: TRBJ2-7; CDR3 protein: CASSPATGGYEQYF; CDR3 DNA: TGTGCCAGTAGCCCGGCGACAGGGGGCTACGAGCAGTACTTC
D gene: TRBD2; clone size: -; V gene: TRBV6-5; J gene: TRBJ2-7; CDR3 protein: CASSYQTSGGAYEQYF; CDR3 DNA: TGTGCCAGCAGTTACCAGACTAGCGGGGGGGCCTACGAGCAGTACTTC
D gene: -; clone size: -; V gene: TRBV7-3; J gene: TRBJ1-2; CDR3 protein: CASSLMKQGASGYTF; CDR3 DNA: TGTGCCAGCAGCTTAATGAAACAGGGAGCAAGCGGCTACACCTTC
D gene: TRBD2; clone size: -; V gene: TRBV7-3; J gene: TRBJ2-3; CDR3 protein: CASSLRGASGGSTDTQYF; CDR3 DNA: TGTGCCAGCAGCTTAAGAGGTGCTAGCGGGGGGAGCACAGATACGCAGTATTTT
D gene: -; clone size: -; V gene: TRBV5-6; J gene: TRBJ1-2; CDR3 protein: CASSLYPPDGYTF; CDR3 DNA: TGTGCCAGCAGCTTGTACCCTCCGGATGGCTACACCTTC
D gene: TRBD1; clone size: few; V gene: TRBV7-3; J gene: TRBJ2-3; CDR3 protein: CASSLRQGQGTDTQYF; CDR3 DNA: TGTGCCAGCAGCTTAAGACAGGGTCAAGGCACAGATACGCAGTATTTT
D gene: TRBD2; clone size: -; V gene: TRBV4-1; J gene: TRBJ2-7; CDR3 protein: CASSHSVTSGGYEQYF; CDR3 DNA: TGCGCCAGCAGCCACTCGGTGACTAGCGGGGGGTACGAGCAGTACTTC
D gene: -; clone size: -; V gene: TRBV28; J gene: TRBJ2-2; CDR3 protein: CAITGFTGELFF; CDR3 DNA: TGTGCCATTACAGGGTTCACCGGGGAGCTGTTTTTT
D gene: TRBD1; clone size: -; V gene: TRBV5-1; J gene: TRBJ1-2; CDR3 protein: CASSLALEGAFGYTF; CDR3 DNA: TGCGCCAGCAGCTTGGCCCTGGAGGGGGCCTTTGGCTACACCTTC
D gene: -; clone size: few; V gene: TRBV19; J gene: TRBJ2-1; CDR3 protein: CASNAIAPQGYNEQFF; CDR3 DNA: TGTGCCAGCAACGCGATAGCGCCCCAGGGGTACAATGAGCAGTTCTTC
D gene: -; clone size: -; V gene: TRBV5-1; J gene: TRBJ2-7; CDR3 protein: CASRIGTSTYEQYF; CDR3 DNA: TGCGCCAGCAGGATAGGGACATCTACCTACGAGCAGTACTTC